This TCR beta chain was documented in a study of blood T cell repertoires in COVID-19. Background on the study: From T cells, B-cell-depleted T cells, or PBMCs came the material, which was cDNA or gDNA.

In this sample, this clone turned up once. Per the germline V gene, CDR1 is MNHEY and CDR2 is SVGAGI. The V end was cut by 4 bases, the J end by 1 base, with 13 bases between. The CDR3 has 15 amino acids. Original data processing: Amplified reference gene primers provided the basis for estimating nucleated cell counts. The repertoire was sequenced with immunoSEQ multiplex PCR; TCRdb's copy has only in-frame clones and lacks some. V and J calls and clone size are as listed in that table; D and trimming were resolved from the DNA. The sample records over 400,000 clones, approximately 88% being singletons.

The sequence was collected from a woman between 50 and 59 years old with COVID-19, enrolled during active disease. Sequencing used peripheral blood. The chain is built from TRBV6-5 and TRBJ1-1; D is perhaps TRBD1 (5 bases). The CDR3 region is CASSWQGPKNTEAFF. The CDR3 coding sequence is TGTGCCAGCAGTTGGCAGGGCCCCAAGAACACTGAAGCTTTCTTT.